A single sample gave rise to the 18 T cell receptor beta chains below, sequenced in a study of identical twins. TCRdb reprocessed the 5' RACE reads with MiXCR, giving one entry per CDR3 protein. The sample holds some 300,000 distinct CDR3 sequences, roughly 12% seen once. The same specimen was also included in a second study, on yellow fever vaccine responses in identical twins.

Input material: CD8+ T cells sorted from blood. Receptor source: a woman between 18 and 29 years old in good health.

The chain uses TRBV14 and TRBJ2-7; D uncertain. The germline V gene encodes CDR1 SGHDN and CDR2 FVKESK. CDR3 length: 11 amino acids. CDR3 coding DNA: TGTGCCAGCAGCCAATTGGAGCTAAGGGACGTC. Amino acid sequence: CASSQLELRDV.

The CDR3 region has the DNA TGTGCCAGCAGTTCTCGGTACACCCGTAGAGCAGATACGCAGTATTTT. The encoded protein is CASSSRYTRRADTQYF. This chain uses TRBV27 with TRBJ2-3; D ambiguous. Germline V gene lookup returns CDR1 MNHEY and CDR2 SMNVEV (reference sequence). Trimming took off 4 bases at V and 4 bases at J, with 18 bases between the two ends. The CDR3 has 16 amino acids.

The chain uses TRBV6-1 and TRBJ2-1; TRBD1 agrees at 8 bases. CDR3 size: 16 residues. V dropped 6 bases and J dropped 4; count of bases not matched to a gene: 11. In germline, CDR1 is MNHNS, CDR2 SASEGT. CDR3 DNA sequence: TGTGCCAGCAGCCACCCTGGCCAGGGGGCTTACAATGAGCAGTTCTTC. Its translation is CASSHPGQGAYNEQFF.

This chain joins TRBV29-1 and TRBJ2-3, with D maybe TRBD1 (7 bases). The germline gives CDR1 SQVTM, CDR2 ANQGSEA. The CDR3 covers 15 residues. V dropped 2 bases and J dropped 5 bases, with 17 bases sitting between them. Here the CDR3 reads CSVENQGGSLDTQYF. As DNA, the CDR3 is TGCAGCGTTGAAAATCAGGGGGGCTCTTTAGATACGCAGTATTTT.

DNA of the CDR3: TGTGCCAGTACACACCTAAACACAGATACGCAGTATTTT. Encoded protein: CASTHLNTDTQYF. The chain recombines TRBV13 with TRBJ2-3; D is ambiguous. The CDR3 spans 13 residues. Trimming took off 9 bases at V and 2 bases at J, with 12 bases between the two ends. CDR1 PRHDT and CDR2 FYEKMQ come from the germline V gene (reference sequence). The full variable domain, in which reference TRBV13 and TRBJ2-3 provide the parts outside the CDR3, is AAGVIQSPRHLIKEKRETATLKCYPIPRHDTVYWYQQGPGQDPQFLISFYEKMQSDKGSIPDRFSAQQFSDYHSELNMSSLELGDSALYFCASTHLNTDTQYFGPGTRLTVL.

This clonotype has only a few counts. The chain carries TRBV4-1 and TRBJ2-1, with TRBD2 identical over 7 bases. Germline CDR1 and CDR2: MGHRA and YSYEKL. Germline trimming cut 0 bases from V and 4 bases from J; bases unmatched to any gene: 15. This CDR3 has 19 amino acids. The CDR3 coding sequence is TGCGCCAGCAGCCAAGATCCCCTTGGAGCGGGGAAGGGGTACAATGAGCAGTTCTTC. This gives the protein CASSQDPLGAGKGYNEQFF.

This clonotype was detected a few times. The chain combines TRBV27 with TRBJ1-5; TRBD1 might be the D (6 bases). This CDR3 spans 12 amino acids. Germline lookup yields CDR1 MNHEY and CDR2 SMNVEV (reference sequence). The germline V and J ends were trimmed by 11 bases and 5 bases, with 13 bases remaining between them. The CDR3 loop reads CAAGQIHQPQHF. The CDR3 DNA reads TGTGCCGCCGGACAGATTCATCAGCCCCAGCATTTT.

This clonotype showed up just a few times. The rearrangement links TRBV25-1 to TRBJ2-1, with a possible D match to TRBD2 (6 bases). The V gene's germline CDR1 is MGHDK and CDR2 SYGVNS. V was trimmed by 2 bases and J by 5 bases, leaving 10 bases between them. There are 14 residues in the CDR3. CDR3 nucleotide sequence: TGTGCCAGCAGTGAAGGGACTGAAAACAATGAGCAGTTCTTC. This encodes CASSEGTENNEQFF.

At least ten counts were recorded for this clonotype. The chain employs TRBV24-1 and TRBJ2-5; 7 bases fit TRBD1. CDR3 length: 17 amino acids. Germline V gene lookup returns CDR1 KGHDR and CDR2 SFDVKD. Losses at the gene ends were 3 bases for V and 2 bases for J; bases not matched to a gene: 11. CDR3 sequence: CATSDDRSRDSQETQYF. Written as DNA, the CDR3 is TGTGCCACCAGTGATGACCGCTCCCGGGACAGTCAAGAGACCCAGTACTTC.

This clonotype appeared a few times. The rearrangement uses TRBV24-1 and TRBJ1-2; 8 positions match TRBD1. This CDR3 is 14 amino acids long. From germline, CDR1 is KGHDR and CDR2 SFDVKD. With 4 bases clipped from V and 8 bases from J, the junction kept 8 bases outside the gene matches. As DNA, the CDR3 is TGTGCCACCAGTGACCCCGGACAGGGTTTCGGCTACACCTTC. This gives the protein CATSDPGQGFGYTF.

This clonotype was observed a few times. The rearrangement uses TRBV6-4 and TRBJ2-2, with 8 bases fitting TRBD2. CDR1 and CDR2 from the germline V gene are MRHNA and SNTAGT. The CDR3 runs to 16 residues. V shed 0 bases, J shed 5 bases, and the junction held 5 bases outside the gene matches. DNA of the CDR3: TGTGCCAGCAGTGACTCGCGGGGGGAAGGGACCGGGGAGCTGTTTTTT. Protein: CASSDSRGEGTGELFF.

This clonotype was observed a few times. The V and J genes are TRBV20-1 and TRBJ2-5, with 8 bases lining up with TRBD2. Trimming cost V 5 bases and J 4 bases; bases outside gene matches: 9. Per the germline V gene, CDR1 is DFQATT and CDR2 is SNEGSKA (reference sequence). The CDR3 runs to 14 residues. The CDR3 nucleotides are TGCAGTGCTTTAACGGGACTAGGGACAGAGACCCAGTACTTC. It encodes CSALTGLGTETQYF.

The chain is built from TRBV27 and TRBJ1-5; no definite D call. The germline gives CDR1 MNHEY, CDR2 SMNVEV (reference sequence). V was clipped by 6 bases and J by 5 bases, with 11 bases between them. The CDR3 extends over 13 amino acids. CDR3 nucleotide sequence: TGTGCCAGCAGCCAATTGCCTTATCAGCCCCAGCATTTT. Protein sequence: CASSQLPYQPQHF.

This clonotype was observed many times. J is TRBJ1-1 and V is TRBV6-1, with D possibly matching TRBD1 (6 bases). This CDR3 has 13 residues. The germline gives CDR1 MNHNS, CDR2 SASEGT. Trimming stripped 7 bases from V and 5 bases from J, with 14 bases between. The DNA of the CDR3 is TGTGCCAGCACCTTCGGACAGCGAACTGAAGCTTTCTTT. It yields the protein CASTFGQRTEAFF.

The rearrangement joins TRBV7-2 to TRBJ1-5; D gene ambiguous. The ends were cut back, 5 bases at V and 5 bases at J, with 10 bases in the middle. The CDR3 runs 13 residues. Germline loops: CDR1 SGHTA, CDR2 FQGNSA. In nucleotides, the CDR3 is TGTGCCAGCAGCCTGGGATATCATCAGCCCCAGCATTTT. It specifies CASSLGYHQPQHF. The complete variable domain, with remaining parts taken from reference TRBV7-2 and TRBJ1-5, reads GAGVSQSPSNKVTEKGKDVELRCDPISGHTALYWYRQSLGQGLEFLIYFQGNSAPDKSGLPSDRFSAERTGGSVSTLTIQRTQQEDSAVYLCASSLGYHQPQHFGDGTRLSIL.

V and J are TRBV20-1 and TRBJ2-3, with D uncertain. Germline CDR1 reads DFQATT; CDR2 reads SNEGSKA (reference sequence). CDR3 length equals 14 residues. Between the trimmed V and J ends, which lost 1 base and 2 bases, there was a span of 10 bases. The DNA for the CDR3 is TGCAGTGCTAGAGTCATCCCCGACACAGATACGCAGTATTTT. Amino acid sequence: CSARVIPDTDTQYF.

The rearrangement joins TRBV28 to TRBJ1-1; D call uncertain. Germline V gives CDR1 MDHEN, CDR2 SYDVKM. Trimming took off 5 bases at V and 0 bases at J, with 7 bases between the two ends. CDR3 length: 13 amino acids. The CDR3 loop is CASSDVLNTEAFF. The CDR3 DNA follows: TGTGCCAGCAGTGATGTGTTGAACACTGAAGCTTTCTTT.

This clonotype was picked up many times. This rearrangement joins TRBV12-3 or TRBV12-4 to TRBJ2-3; D might be TRBD1 (6 bases). The CDR3 has 13 residues. V shed 4 bases and J shed 1 base, with 6 bases lying between them. The CDR3 DNA is TGTGCCAGCAGTTGGACAGGCACAGATACGCAGTATTTT. This sequence encodes CASSWTGTDTQYF.